This is a list of T cell receptor beta chains from one sample in a study of blood T cell repertoires in COVID-19. The data were produced by immunoSEQ multiplex PCR, yet TCRdb's version contains in-frame clones alone and is incomplete. Here the sample spans around 180,000 clones, roughly four fifths being singletons. Sequencing was done on a sample of PBMCs or T cells enriched from blood (not recorded which). These receptors were collected from a man between 50 and 59 years old who had recovered from COVID-19. Both conserved end residues are part of each CDR3. The order of the fields is J gene, D gene, V gene, clone size, CDR3 protein, CDR3 DNA. D genes are given only for firm matches. Not all rows give a size; the values are once, few, many and, for expanded clones, a class.

>TRBJ2-3|.|TRBV5-1|.
CASSLGAHTDTQYF
TGCGCCAGCAGCTTGGGGGCCCACACAGATACGCAGTATTTT
>TRBJ1-5|.|TRBV19|.
CASTPSGDQPQHF
TGTGCCAGTACCCCTTCAGGGGATCAGCCCCAGCATTTT
>TRBJ1-1|.|TRBV19|few
CASSIARGTEAFF
TGTGCCAGTAGTATAGCCCGGGGTACTGAAGCTTTCTTT
>TRBJ1-2|.|TRBV6-5|.
CASIPRGFAGYTF
TGTGCCAGCATTCCCCGGGGGTTTGCCGGCTACACCTTC
>TRBJ1-1|.|TRBV10-3|.
CAISRDTENTEAFF
TGTGCCATCAGCCGGGACACCGAGAACACTGAAGCTTTCTTT
>TRBJ1-1|TRBD1|TRBV18|.
CASSQDRVVLTEAFF
TGTGCCAGCTCCCAAGACAGGGTTGTTCTCACTGAAGCTTTCTTT
>TRBJ1-3|TRBD1|TRBV28|.
CASSAGTGVGHTIYF
TGTGCCAGCAGTGCCGGGACAGGGGTTGGTCACACCATATATTTT
>TRBJ1-2|.|TRBV30|.
CASPLGGKPVYGYTF
TGTGCCTCGCCCCTGGGAGGCAAACCGGTCTACGGCTACACCTTC
>TRBJ2-3|TRBD1|TRBV5-1|.
CASSIEQGKVTDTQYF
TGCGCCAGCAGCATTGAACAGGGGAAGGTGACAGATACGCAGTATTTT
>TRBJ1-3|TRBD1|TRBV6-1|.
CASSEALRTGGNTIYF
TGTGCCAGCAGTGAAGCGCTTCGAACAGGGGGCAACACCATATATTTT
>TRBJ1-5|.|TRBV2|.
CASSDRGEQPQHF
TGTGCCAGCAGTGACAGGGGTGAGCAGCCCCAGCATTTT
>TRBJ2-5|TRBD2|TRBV2|few
CASRTSGGIQETQYF
TGTGCCAGCCGGACTAGCGGGGGAATTCAAGAGACCCAGTACTTC
>TRBJ2-2|.|TRBV28|.
CASTKPRAGRTGELFF
TGTGCCAGCACCAAACCCCGGGCAGGGCGCACCGGGGAGCTGTTTTTT
>TRBJ2-5|.|TRBV18|.
CASSPTPIAQETQYF
TGTGCCAGCTCACCAACGCCGATAGCTCAAGAGACCCAGTACTTC
>TRBJ2-4|TRBD1|TRBV30|.
CAWSPQGVGTKNIQYF
TGTGCCTGGAGCCCCCAGGGGGTAGGGACCAAAAACATTCAGTACTTC
>TRBJ1-1|.|TRBV27|.
CASSLSGRMNTEAFF
TGTGCCAGCAGTTTATCGGGGAGGATGAACACTGAAGCTTTCTTT
>TRBJ2-5|TRBD1|TRBV9|.
CASSVSSSGTEETQYF
TGTGCCAGCAGCGTATCTTCCTCCGGGACAGAAGAGACCCAGTACTTC
>TRBJ2-7|.|TRBV30|.
CNGVPSYEQYF
TGTAACGGGGTTCCTTCCTACGAGCAGTACTTC
>TRBJ2-2|TRBD2|TRBV7-3|.
CASSLSSGGRNTGELFF
TGTGCCAGCAGCTTATCTAGCGGGGGCCGTAACACCGGGGAGCTGTTTTTT
>TRBJ1-4|TRBD1|TRBV6-5|.
CASSFTGGRNEKLFF
TGTGCCAGCAGTTTTACAGGGGGACGTAATGAAAAACTGTTTTTT
>TRBJ1-1|.|TRBV15|once
CATSRNIGAEAFF
TGTGCCACCAGCAGAAATATCGGAGCTGAAGCTTTCTTT
>TRBJ1-4|.|TRBV4-1|.
CASSQPPGQVNEKLFF
TGCGCCAGCAGCCAGCCCCCGGGACAAGTTAATGAAAAACTGTTTTTT
>TRBJ1-1|.|TRBV19|.
CASSVKGDTEAFF
TGTGCCAGTAGTGTCAAGGGGGATACTGAAGCTTTCTTT
>TRBJ1-4|TRBD1|TRBV20-1|.
CSASQGAGKLFF
TGCAGTGCTAGTCAGGGGGCAGGAAAACTGTTTTTT
>TRBJ1-3|.|TRBV3-1/TRBV3-2|once
CASSQFQGSGNTIYF
TGTGCCAGCAGCCAATTTCAGGGCTCTGGAAACACCATATATTTT
>TRBJ2-7|TRBD1|TRBV5-1|once
CASSWGQGSNEQYF
TGCGCCAGCAGCTGGGGACAGGGGAGTAACGAGCAGTACTTC
>TRBJ2-3|.|TRBV18|.
CASSPRTPGEDTQYF
TGTGCCAGCTCACCCCGGACTCCCGGGGAAGATACGCAGTATTTT
>TRBJ2-5|.|TRBV19|.
CASSIAETQYF
TGTGCCAGTAGTATCGCGGAGACCCAGTACTTC
>TRBJ2-1|TRBD2|TRBV5-1|.
CASRGGLAGLYNEQFF
TGCGCCAGCAGGGGGGGACTAGCGGGCCTCTACAATGAGCAGTTCTTC
>TRBJ1-2|.|TRBV28|.
CASSFKGFSGYTF
TGTGCCAGCAGTTTCAAGGGGTTCTCTGGCTACACCTTC
>TRBJ2-2|.|TRBV7-2|.
CASSLDAAGELFF
TGTGCCAGCAGCTTAGATGCGGCCGGGGAGCTGTTTTTT
>TRBJ2-5|.|TRBV14|.
CASSQGRRETQYF
TGTGCCAGCAGCCAAGGGCGGAGAGAGACCCAGTACTTC
>TRBJ1-4|.|TRBV5-5|few
CASSLAGTNEKLFF
TGTGCCAGCAGCTTGGCAGGGACTAATGAAAAACTGTTTTTT
>TRBJ2-7|.|TRBV6-5|.
CAVEGDTYEQYF
TGTGCCGTAGAGGGGGACACCTACGAGCAGTACTTC
>TRBJ1-4|.|TRBV7-2|.
CASSQRAAGEKLFF
TGTGCCAGCAGCCAACGGGCCGCGGGAGAAAAACTGTTTTTT
>TRBJ2-3|.|TRBV9|.
CASSVGLASTDTQYF
TGTGCCAGCAGCGTAGGGCTAGCAAGCACAGATACGCAGTATTTT
>TRBJ1-2|.|TRBV6-1|.
CASSEDPVYGYTF
TGTGCCAGCAGTGAAGATCCCGTCTATGGCTACACCTTC
>TRBJ2-5|.|TRBV5-1|.
CASSLFGESGETQYF
TGCGCCAGCAGCTTATTCGGGGAGAGTGGAGAGACCCAGTACTTC
>TRBJ1-5|.|TRBV5-1|.
CASSLDFNQPQHF
TGCGCCAGCAGCCTGGACTTTAATCAGCCCCAGCATTTT